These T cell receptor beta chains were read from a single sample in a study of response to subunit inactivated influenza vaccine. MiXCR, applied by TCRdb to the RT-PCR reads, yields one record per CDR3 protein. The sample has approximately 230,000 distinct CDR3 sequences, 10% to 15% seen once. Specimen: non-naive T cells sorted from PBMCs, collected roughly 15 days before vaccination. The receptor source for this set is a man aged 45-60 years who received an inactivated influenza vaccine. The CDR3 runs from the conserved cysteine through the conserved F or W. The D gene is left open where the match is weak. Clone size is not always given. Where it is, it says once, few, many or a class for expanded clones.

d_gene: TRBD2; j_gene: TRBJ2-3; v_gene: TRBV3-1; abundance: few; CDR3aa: CASSPPGLATRDTQYF; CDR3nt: TGTGCCAGCAGCCCCCCCGGACTAGCCACGAGGGATACGCAGTATTTT
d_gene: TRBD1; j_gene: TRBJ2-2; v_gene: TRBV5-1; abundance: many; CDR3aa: CASSLDRGANTGELFF; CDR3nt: TGCGCCAGCAGCTTGGACAGGGGCGCGAACACCGGGGAGCTGTTTTTT
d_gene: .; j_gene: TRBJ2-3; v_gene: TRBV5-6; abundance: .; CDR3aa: CASSPYLLRTDTQYF; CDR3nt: TGTGCCAGCAGCCCCTACCTCTTACGCACAGATACGCAGTATTTT
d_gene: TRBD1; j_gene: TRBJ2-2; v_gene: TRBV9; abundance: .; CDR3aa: CASSVRTGVNTGELFF; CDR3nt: TGTGCCAGCAGCGTACGGACAGGGGTTAACACCGGGGAGCTGTTTTTT
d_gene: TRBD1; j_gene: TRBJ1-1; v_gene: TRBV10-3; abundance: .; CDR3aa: CATKQGANTEAFF; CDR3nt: TGTGCCACCAAACAGGGGGCGAACACTGAAGCTTTCTTT
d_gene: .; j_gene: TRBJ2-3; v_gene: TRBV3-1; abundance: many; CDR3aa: CASSHITDTQYF; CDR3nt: TGTGCCAGCAGCCACATCACAGATACGCAGTATTTT
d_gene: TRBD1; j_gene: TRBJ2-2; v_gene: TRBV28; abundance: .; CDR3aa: CASSLFPLSGTGVPGELFF; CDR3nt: TGTGCCAGCAGTTTATTTCCCCTTTCGGGGACAGGAGTACCCGGGGAGCTGTTTTTT
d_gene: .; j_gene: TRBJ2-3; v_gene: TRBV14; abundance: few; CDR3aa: CASSLVGGVLTDTQYF; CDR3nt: TGTGCCAGCAGCCTCGTGGGCGGGGTGCTCACAGATACGCAGTATTTT
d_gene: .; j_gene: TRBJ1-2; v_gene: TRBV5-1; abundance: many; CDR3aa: CASSPRAGDGYTF; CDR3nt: TGCGCCAGCAGCCCCCGAGCAGGGGATGGCTACACCTTC
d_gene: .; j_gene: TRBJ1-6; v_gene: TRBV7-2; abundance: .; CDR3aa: CASTLLGGGDSPLHF; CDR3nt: TGTGCCAGCACCTTACTCGGGGGAGGCGATTCACCCCTCCACTTT
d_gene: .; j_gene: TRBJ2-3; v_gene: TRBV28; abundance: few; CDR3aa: CASSYGGMGTDTQYF; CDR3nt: TGTGCCAGCAGTTATGGGGGAATGGGCACAGATACGCAGTATTTT
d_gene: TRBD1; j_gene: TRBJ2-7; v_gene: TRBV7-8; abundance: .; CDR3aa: CASTPGQGAYEQYF; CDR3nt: TGTGCCAGCACTCCGGGACAGGGGGCCTACGAGCAGTACTTC